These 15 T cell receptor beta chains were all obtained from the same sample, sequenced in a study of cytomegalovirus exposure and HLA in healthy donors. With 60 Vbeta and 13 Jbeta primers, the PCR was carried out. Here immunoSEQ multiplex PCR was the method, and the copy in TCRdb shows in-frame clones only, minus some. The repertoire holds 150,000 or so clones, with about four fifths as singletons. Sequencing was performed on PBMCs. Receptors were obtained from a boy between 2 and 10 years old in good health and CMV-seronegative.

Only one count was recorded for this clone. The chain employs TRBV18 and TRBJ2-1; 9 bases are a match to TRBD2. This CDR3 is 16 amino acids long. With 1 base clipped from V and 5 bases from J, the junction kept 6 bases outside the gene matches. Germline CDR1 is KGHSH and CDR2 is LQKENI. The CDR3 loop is CASSPLRAGGHNEQFF. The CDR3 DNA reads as TGTGCCAGCTCACCACTACGGGCGGGGGGGCACAATGAGCAGTTCTTC.

The CDR3 DNA reads TGCGCCAGCAGCCAAGAAAGGACCGGGCTAGCCGGATACAATGAGCAGTTCTTC. Amino acid sequence: CASSQERTGLAGYNEQFF. The rearrangement links TRBV4-1 to TRBJ2-1; D perhaps matches TRBD2 (5 bases). The germline V and J ends were trimmed by 0 bases and 4 bases, with 19 bases remaining between them. This CDR3 is built from 18 residues. Germline V gene lookup returns CDR1 MGHRA and CDR2 YSYEKL.

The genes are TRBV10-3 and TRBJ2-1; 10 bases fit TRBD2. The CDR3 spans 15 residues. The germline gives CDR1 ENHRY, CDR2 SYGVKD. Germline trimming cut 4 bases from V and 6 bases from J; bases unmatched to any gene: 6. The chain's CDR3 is CAISVLAGEGNEQFF. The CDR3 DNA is TGTGCCATCAGTGTCCTAGCGGGAGAGGGCAATGAGCAGTTCTTC.

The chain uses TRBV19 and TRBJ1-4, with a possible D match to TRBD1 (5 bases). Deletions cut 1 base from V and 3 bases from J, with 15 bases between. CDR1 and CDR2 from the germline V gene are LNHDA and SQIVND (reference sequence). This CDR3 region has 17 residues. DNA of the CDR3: TGTGCCAGTAGTATAGGAGCCAGGGTCATACCTAATGAAAAACTGTTTTTT. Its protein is CASSIGARVIPNEKLFF.

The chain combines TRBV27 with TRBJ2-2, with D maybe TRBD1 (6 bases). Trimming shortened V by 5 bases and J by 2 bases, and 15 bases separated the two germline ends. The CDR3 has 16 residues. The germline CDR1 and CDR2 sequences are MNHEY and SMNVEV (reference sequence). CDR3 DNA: TGTGCCAGCAGTCTGTTATGGGGGCCAAACACCGGGGAGCTGTTTTTT. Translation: CASSLLWGPNTGELFF.

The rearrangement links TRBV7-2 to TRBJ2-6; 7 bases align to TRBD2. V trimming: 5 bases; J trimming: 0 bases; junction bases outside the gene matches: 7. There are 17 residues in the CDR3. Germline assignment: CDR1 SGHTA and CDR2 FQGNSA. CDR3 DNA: TGTGCCAGCAGCCCGAGCGGGACTCGCTCTGGGGCCAACGTCCTGACTTTC. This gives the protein CASSPSGTRSGANVLTF.

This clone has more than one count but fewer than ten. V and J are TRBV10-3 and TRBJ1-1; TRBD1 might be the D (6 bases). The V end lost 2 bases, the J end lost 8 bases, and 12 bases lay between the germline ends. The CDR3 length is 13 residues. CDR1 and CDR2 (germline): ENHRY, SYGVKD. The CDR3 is CAISEGRGLEAFF. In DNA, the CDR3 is TGTGCCATCAGTGAGGGCAGGGGCCTGGAAGCTTTCTTT.

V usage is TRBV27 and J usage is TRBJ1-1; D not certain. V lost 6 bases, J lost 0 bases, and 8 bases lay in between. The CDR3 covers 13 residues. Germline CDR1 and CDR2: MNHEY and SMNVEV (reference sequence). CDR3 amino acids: CASSIEVNTEAFF. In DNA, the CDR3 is TGTGCCAGCAGCATTGAGGTGAACACTGAAGCTTTCTTT.

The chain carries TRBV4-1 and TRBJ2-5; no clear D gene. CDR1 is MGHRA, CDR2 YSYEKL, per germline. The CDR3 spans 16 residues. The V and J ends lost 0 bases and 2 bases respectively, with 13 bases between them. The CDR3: CASSQDFQSVQETQYF. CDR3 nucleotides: TGCGCCAGCAGCCAAGATTTCCAGTCAGTTCAAGAGACCCAGTACTTC.

The CDR3 DNA is TGTGCCAGCAGCAAACGGGGACTAGCGGGGAATGAGCAGTTCTTC. It specifies CASSKRGLAGNEQFF. The chain links TRBV7-3 to TRBJ2-1; 13 bases align to TRBD2. The CDR3 spans 15 residues. Unmatched junction bases numbered 5, after V lost 5 bases and J lost 7 bases. The germline gives CDR1 SGHTA, CDR2 FQGTGA.

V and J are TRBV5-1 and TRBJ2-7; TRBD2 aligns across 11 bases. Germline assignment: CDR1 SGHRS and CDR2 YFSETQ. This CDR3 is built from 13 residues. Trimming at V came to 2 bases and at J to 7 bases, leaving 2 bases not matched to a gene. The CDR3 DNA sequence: TGCGCCAGCAGCTTAGGGACTAGCGGAGAGCAGTACTTC. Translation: CASSLGTSGEQYF.

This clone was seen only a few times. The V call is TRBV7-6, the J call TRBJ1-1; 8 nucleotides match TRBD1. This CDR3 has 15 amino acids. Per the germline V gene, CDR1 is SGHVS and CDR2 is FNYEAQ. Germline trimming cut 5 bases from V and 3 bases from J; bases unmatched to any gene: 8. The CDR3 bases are TGTGCCAGCAGCCTATCGACAGGGGCGGACACTGAAGCTTTCTTT. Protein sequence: CASSLSTGADTEAFF.

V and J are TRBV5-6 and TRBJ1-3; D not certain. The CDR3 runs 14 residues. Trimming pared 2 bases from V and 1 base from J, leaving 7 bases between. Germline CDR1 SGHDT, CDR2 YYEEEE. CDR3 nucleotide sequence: TGTGCCAGCAGCTTCGGGGTTTCTGGAAACACCATATATTTT. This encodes CASSFGVSGNTIYF.

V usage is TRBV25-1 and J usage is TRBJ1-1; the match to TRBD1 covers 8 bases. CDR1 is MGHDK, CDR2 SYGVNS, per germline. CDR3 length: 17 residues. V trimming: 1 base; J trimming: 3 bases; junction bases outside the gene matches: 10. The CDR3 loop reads CASSEFFPGQGYTEAFF. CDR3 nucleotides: TGTGCCAGCAGTGAATTCTTCCCTGGACAGGGTTACACTGAAGCTTTCTTT.

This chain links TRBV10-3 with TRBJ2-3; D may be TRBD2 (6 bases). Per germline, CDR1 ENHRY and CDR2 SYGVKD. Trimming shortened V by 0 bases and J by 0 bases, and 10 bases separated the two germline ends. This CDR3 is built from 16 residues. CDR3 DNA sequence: TGTGCCATCAGTGAGTCGGTAGCGGATAGCACAGATACGCAGTATTTT. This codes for CAISESVADSTDTQYF.